A selection of T cell receptor beta chains follows, all from one sample in a study of OX40 agonist ivuxolimab in advanced cancers. The assay was immunoSEQ multiplex PCR, and TCRdb's table has in-frame clones only and misses some. The sample consists of fewer than 70,000 clones, 87% of them appearing once. Sequenced here: CD4+ or CD8+ T cells sorted from blood, sampled in a trial of the OX40 agonist ivuxolimab. The receptors originated from an adult with an advanced solid tumor such as melanoma, head and neck, liver or kidney cancer. Both conserved end residues are part of each CDR3. A D gene is named only where the DNA matches it firmly. Clone size is given for some rows only: seen once, a few or many times, or a class if the clone is expanded.

clone size,J gene,D gene,V gene,CDR3 DNA,CDR3 protein
-,TRBJ2-1,TRBD2,TRBV5-1,TGCGCCAGCAGCCCCGGGACTAGCGGGGGGAATGAGCAGTTCTTC,CASSPGTSGGNEQFF
-,TRBJ2-2,TRBD2,TRBV9,TGTGCCAGCAGCGTGGGACTAGCGGGAGGAGCCGGGGAGCTGTTTTTT,CASSVGLAGGAGELFF
-,TRBJ1-1,-,TRBV4-3,TGCGCCAGCAGCCAAGATAGGGACACTGAAGCTTTCTTT,CASSQDRDTEAFF
-,TRBJ2-3,TRBD2,TRBV27,TGTGCCAGCAGAGGGATCAGCGGGGGTTATCCCGCCACAGATACGCAGTATTTT,CASRGISGGYPATDTQYF
-,TRBJ1-4,-,TRBV30,TGTGCCTGGAAGGGGGGGGTGAATGAAAAACTGTTTTTT,CAWKGGVNEKLFF
-,TRBJ2-2,TRBD2,TRBV6-6,TGTGCCAGCAGTTACGCGGGGGCGAACACCGGGGAGCTGTTTTTT,CASSYAGANTGELFF
-,TRBJ2-7,TRBD1,TRBV6-1,TGTGCCAGCGGACGGGCCGAACAGGGGAACTACGAGCAGTACTTC,CASGRAEQGNYEQYF
-,TRBJ2-1,-,TRBV10-3,TGTGCCATCAGTGAGTCGACCTTCGGCGTCGGAGCCTACAATGAGCAGTTCTTC,CAISESTFGVGAYNEQFF
-,TRBJ1-5,TRBD1,TRBV2,TGTGCCAGCCAAAATGCACAGGGGCCCAATCAGCCCCAGCATTTT,CASQNAQGPNQPQHF
-,TRBJ1-2,-,TRBV4-1,TGCGCCAGCAGCCAAGCGGCAGGGTATGGCTACACCTTC,CASSQAAGYGYTF
-,TRBJ2-7,-,TRBV19,TGTGCCAGTAGTATAGGTGGCAGGGTGGCCTTCTACGAGCAGTACTTC,CASSIGGRVAFYEQYF
-,TRBJ2-7,TRBD1,TRBV10-3,TGTGCCATCAGTTCCGGGACAGGGGGCTACGAGCAGTACTTC,CAISSGTGGYEQYF
-,TRBJ1-1,TRBD1,TRBV11-2,TGTGCCAGCAGCTTTCAGGGACAGGGAGGAGCTGAAGCTTTCTTT,CASSFQGQGGAEAFF
-,TRBJ2-5,TRBD2,TRBV11-1,TGTGCCAGCAGCTCCGGGACTAGCGGTGAGACCCAGTACTTC,CASSSGTSGETQYF
-,TRBJ1-6,-,TRBV7-2,TGTGCCAGCAGCAGGGGGAACAATTCACCCCTCCACTTT,CASSRGNNSPLHF
-,TRBJ1-3,-,TRBV11-1,TGTGCCAGCAGCGGTGACCGAAACACCATATATTTT,CASSGDRNTIYF
-,TRBJ1-1,-,TRBV28,TGTGCCAGCAGTTCAGGGTGGTGGGCTTTCTTT,CASSSGWWAFF
-,TRBJ2-5,TRBD2,TRBV28,TGTGCCAGCAGTTTAAGGCTAGCGGGAGAGACCCAGTACTTC,CASSLRLAGETQYF
-,TRBJ2-1,-,TRBV19,TGTGCCAGTAGTATTTTCTACAATGAGCAGTTCTTC,CASSIFYNEQFF
-,TRBJ1-1,-,TRBV28,TGTGCCAGCAGTTTGGTAGGACGGGGGTTGACTGAAGCTTTCTTT,CASSLVGRGLTEAFF
-,TRBJ1-1,-,TRBV9,TGTGCCAGCAGCGTAGGAGGGTTGGGTGAAGCTTTCTTT,CASSVGGLGEAFF
-,TRBJ1-4,-,TRBV7-6,TGTGCCAGCAGCCACCGGACGGATTTAAATGAAAAACTGTTTTTT,CASSHRTDLNEKLFF
-,TRBJ2-5,TRBD1,TRBV2,TGTGCCAGCAGCCGAGGCATCGGGACAGGGGGTCAAGAGACCCAGTACTTC,CASSRGIGTGGQETQYF
-,TRBJ2-2,TRBD1,TRBV18,TGTGCCAGCTCACCCAGCACGGGACAGGGGGCGCGGGACACCGGGGAGCTGTTTTTT,CASSPSTGQGARDTGELFF
-,TRBJ2-1,-,TRBV19,TGTGCCAGTAGCTTCTCCGCCGTAGCGAATGAGCAGTTCTTC,CASSFSAVANEQFF
-,TRBJ2-1,-,TRBV5-1,TGCGCCAGCAGCTTACGGGGCCTAGATAATGAGCAGTTCTTC,CASSLRGLDNEQFF
-,TRBJ1-6,-,TRBV4-2,TGTGCCAGCAGCCAAGACACCAGGGCAGGATCACCCCTCCACTTT,CASSQDTRAGSPLHF
-,TRBJ1-4,-,TRBV18,TGTGCCAGCTCACCAGGGGTGGACGAAAAACTGTTTTTT,CASSPGVDEKLFF
-,TRBJ1-2,-,TRBV7-9,TGTGCCAGCAGCTCCGACGGGACGTGGCTGGGCTACACCTTC,CASSSDGTWLGYTF
-,TRBJ2-6,-,TRBV30,TGTGCCTGGAGTCCTGGGCCCGGGGCCAACGTCCTGACTTTC,CAWSPGPGANVLTF
-,TRBJ2-1,-,TRBV7-3,TGTGCCAGCAGCTTACTGGGGGAGCCCCATGAGCAGTTCTTC,CASSLLGEPHEQFF
few,TRBJ1-2,TRBD1,TRBV2,TGTGCCAGCTCGACGCGTCTTACAGGGGGTTTGGACTATGGCTACACCTTC,CASSTRLTGGLDYGYTF
once,TRBJ2-7,-,TRBV5-4,TGTGCCAGCAGCCAGGACAGATCCTACGAGCAGTACTTC,CASSQDRSYEQYF
-,TRBJ2-2,TRBD1,TRBV29-1,TGCAGCGTTGACAGGGGGTCGACCACCGGGGAGCTGTTTTTT,CSVDRGSTTGELFF
-,TRBJ1-4,-,TRBV30,TGTGCCTGGACGATGGGAAATAATGAAAAACTGTTTTTT,CAWTMGNNEKLFF
-,TRBJ1-5,-,TRBV18,TGTGCCAGCTCACCACCGGAGCAGCCCCAGCATTTT,CASSPPEQPQHF
-,TRBJ1-2,-,TRBV28,TGTGCCAGCAGTGGGGGAGGGGCTTACTATGGCTACACCTTC,CASSGGGAYYGYTF
few,TRBJ2-7,-,TRBV29-1,TGCAGCGTTGGGACCTACTACGAGCAGTACTTC,CSVGTYYEQYF
-,TRBJ1-6,-,TRBV7-2,TGTGCCAGCAGCTCGCAAGTTGCACCCCTCCACTTT,CASSSQVAPLHF
-,TRBJ2-1,TRBD2,TRBV9,TGTGCCAGCAGCGTAGATTGGCTAGCGGCCAATGAGCAGTTCTTC,CASSVDWLAANEQFF
-,TRBJ1-2,-,TRBV7-2,TGTGCCAGCAGCTTAGTCGGGGATTATGGCTACACCTTC,CASSLVGDYGYTF
-,TRBJ2-1,TRBD2,TRBV9,TGTGCCAGCAGCTCTAGCGGGGCCTCCTACAATGAGCAGTTCTTC,CASSSSGASYNEQFF
-,TRBJ1-1,-,TRBV18,TGTGCCAGCTCACCATCCAGGGACAACACTGAAGCTTTCTTT,CASSPSRDNTEAFF
-,TRBJ1-5,TRBD1,TRBV4-3,TGCGCCAGCAGCCAAGCCCCCCCCGGGACAGGGAGCCAGCCCCAGCATTTT,CASSQAPPGTGSQPQHF
-,TRBJ1-6,TRBD1,TRBV28,TGTGCCAGCAGCCCCCAGGGACAGATAAGTGCACCCCTCCACTTT,CASSPQGQISAPLHF
-,TRBJ1-6,TRBD1,TRBV6-5,TGTGCCAGCAGTTACCTTCAGGGGGTTGGTTCACCCCTCCACTTT,CASSYLQGVGSPLHF
-,TRBJ2-3,-,TRBV6-6,TGTGCCAGCAGGACGCCGGGCGGTGCAGATACGCAGTATTTT,CASRTPGGADTQYF